This T cell receptor beta chain originates from a study of T cell responses to AZD1222 COVID-19 vaccine. Generated by immunoSEQ multiplex PCR, the TCRdb table keeps only in-frame clones and is missing some. The sample carries approximately 150,000 clones, approximately 91% recorded once. The study, taken as a whole, reports: A rise in Spike-specific TCR breadth and depth followed two AZD1222 doses.

The CDR3 is 12 residues long. V dropped 7 bases and J dropped 8 bases, with 11 bases sitting between them. Germline CDR1 is LNHDA and CDR2 is SQIVND (reference sequence). Remarks on this clone: Its cognate antigen is unknown.

This TCR came from an adult who received the AZD1222 COVID-19 vaccine. The source material was peripheral blood, sampled 28 days after the second AZD1222 dose. V gene TRBV19 combines with J gene TRBJ1-4, with no clear D. The chain's CDR3 is CASTGPREKLFF. CDR3 coding DNA: TGTGCCAGTACTGGTCCGAGGGAAAAACTGTTTTTT.